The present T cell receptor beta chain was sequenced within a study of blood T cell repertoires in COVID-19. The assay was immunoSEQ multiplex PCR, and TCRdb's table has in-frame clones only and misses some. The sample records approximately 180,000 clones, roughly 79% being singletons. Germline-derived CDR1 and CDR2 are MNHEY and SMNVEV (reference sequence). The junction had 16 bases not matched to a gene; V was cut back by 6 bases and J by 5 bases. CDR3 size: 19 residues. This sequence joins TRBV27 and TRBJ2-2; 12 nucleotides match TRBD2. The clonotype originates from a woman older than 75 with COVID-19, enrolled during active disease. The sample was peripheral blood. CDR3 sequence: CASSLGSSGRARRTGELFF. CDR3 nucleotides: TGTGCCAGCAGCCTAGGGTCTAGCGGGAGGGCCCGAAGAACCGGGGAGCTGTTTTTT.